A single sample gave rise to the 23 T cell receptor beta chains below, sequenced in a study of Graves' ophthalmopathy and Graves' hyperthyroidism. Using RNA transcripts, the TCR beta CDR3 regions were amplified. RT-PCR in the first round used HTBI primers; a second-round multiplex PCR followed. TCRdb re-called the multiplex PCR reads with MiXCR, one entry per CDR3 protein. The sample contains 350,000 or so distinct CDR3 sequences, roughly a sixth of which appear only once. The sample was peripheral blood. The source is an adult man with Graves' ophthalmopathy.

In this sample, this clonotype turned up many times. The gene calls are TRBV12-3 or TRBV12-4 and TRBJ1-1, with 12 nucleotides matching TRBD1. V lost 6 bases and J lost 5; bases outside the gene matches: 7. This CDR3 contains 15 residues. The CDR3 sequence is CASSRGQGAGTEAFF. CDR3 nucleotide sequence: TGTGCCAGCAGCCGGGGACAGGGGGCTGGTACTGAAGCTTTCTTT.

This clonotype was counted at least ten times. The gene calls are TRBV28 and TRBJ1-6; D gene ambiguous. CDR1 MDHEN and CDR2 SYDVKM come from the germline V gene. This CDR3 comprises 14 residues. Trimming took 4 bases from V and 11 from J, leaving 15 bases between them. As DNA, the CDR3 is TGTGCCAGCAGTTGGACTCGGAACGACCCACCCCTCCACTTT. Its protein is CASSWTRNDPPLHF.

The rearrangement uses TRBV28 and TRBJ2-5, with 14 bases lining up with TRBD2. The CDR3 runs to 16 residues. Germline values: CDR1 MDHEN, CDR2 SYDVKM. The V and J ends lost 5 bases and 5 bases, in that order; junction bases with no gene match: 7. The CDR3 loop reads CASSETSGGAGETQYF. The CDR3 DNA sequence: TGTGCCAGCAGTGAGACTAGCGGGGGGGCCGGGGAGACCCAGTACTTC.

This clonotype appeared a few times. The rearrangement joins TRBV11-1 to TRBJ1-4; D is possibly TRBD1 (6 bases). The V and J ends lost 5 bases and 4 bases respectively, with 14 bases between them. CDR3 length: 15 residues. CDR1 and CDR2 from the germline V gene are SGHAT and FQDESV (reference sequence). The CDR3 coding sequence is TGTGCCAGCAGCAACCCGACAGGCTATAATGAAAAACTGTTTTTT. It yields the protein CASSNPTGYNEKLFF. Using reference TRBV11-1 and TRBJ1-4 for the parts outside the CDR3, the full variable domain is EAEVAQSPRYKITEKSQAVAFWCDPISGHATLYWYRQILGQGPELLVQFQDESVVDDSQLPKDRFSAERLKGVDSTLKIQPAELGDSAMYLCASSNPTGYNEKLFFGSGTQLSVL.

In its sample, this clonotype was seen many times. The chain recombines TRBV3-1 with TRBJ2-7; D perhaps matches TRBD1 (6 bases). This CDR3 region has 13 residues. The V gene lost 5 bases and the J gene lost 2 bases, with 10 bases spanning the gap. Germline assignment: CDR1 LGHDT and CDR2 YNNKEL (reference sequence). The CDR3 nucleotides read TGTGCCAGCAGCTGGGGGCGGGCCTACGAGCAGTACTTC. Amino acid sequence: CASSWGRAYEQYF.

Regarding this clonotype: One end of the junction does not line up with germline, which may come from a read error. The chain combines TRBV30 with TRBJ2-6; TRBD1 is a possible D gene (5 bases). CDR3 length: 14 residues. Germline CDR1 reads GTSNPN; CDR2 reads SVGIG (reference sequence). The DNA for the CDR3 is TGTGCCTGGAGTTGGCTCTCTGGGGCCAACGTCCCGACTTTC. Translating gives CAWSWLSGANVPTF.

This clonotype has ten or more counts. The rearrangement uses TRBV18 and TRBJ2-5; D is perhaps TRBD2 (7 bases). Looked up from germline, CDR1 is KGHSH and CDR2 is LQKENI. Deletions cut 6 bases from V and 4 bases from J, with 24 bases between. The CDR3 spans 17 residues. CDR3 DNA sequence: TGTGCCAGCTCCCGAAGAGGGGGGGAGTCACGACGAGAGACCCAGTACTTC. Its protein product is CASSRRGGESRRETQYF.

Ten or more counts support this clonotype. This CDR3 is CASSPTIASGANVLTF. In DNA form, the CDR3 reads TGCGCCAGCAGCCCCACAATCGCCTCTGGGGCCAACGTCCTGACTTTC. The rearrangement links TRBV5-1 to TRBJ2-6; D is unclear. Germline V lookup: CDR1 SGHRS, CDR2 YFSETQ. The CDR3 length is 16 residues. V was shortened by 4 bases and J by 0 bases, with 11 bases between the two germline ends.

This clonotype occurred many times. Here the CDR3 reads CASSLEGYMASSYEQYF. CDR3 DNA sequence: TGCGCCAGCAGCTTGGAGGGATACATGGCAAGTTCCTACGAGCAGTACTTC. This chain uses TRBV5-1 with TRBJ2-7; D is ambiguous. The CDR3 is 17 amino acids. Germline lookup yields CDR1 SGHRS and CDR2 YFSETQ. Trimming removed 0 bases from V and 1 base from J, with 17 bases in between.

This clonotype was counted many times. Written as DNA, the CDR3 is TGTGCCTGGAGTGCCAGCATGAATCAGCCCCAGCATTTT. As protein: CAWSASMNQPQHF. The chain couples TRBV30 to TRBJ1-5; D uncertain. CDR1 is GTSNPN, CDR2 SVGIG, per germline (reference sequence). The CDR3 contains 13 residues. V was trimmed by 1 base and J by 4 bases, leaving 8 bases between them.

Here the CDR3 reads CASSPVGDQETQYF. CDR3 nucleotides: TGTGCCAGCAGCCCGGTCGGGGACCAAGAGACCCAGTACTTC. V gene TRBV7-8 combines with J gene TRBJ2-5, with D maybe TRBD2 (5 bases). The CDR3 has 14 residues. The germline CDR1 and CDR2 sequences are SGHVS and FQNEAQ. Trimming shortened V by 5 bases and J by 0 bases, and 10 bases separated the two germline ends.

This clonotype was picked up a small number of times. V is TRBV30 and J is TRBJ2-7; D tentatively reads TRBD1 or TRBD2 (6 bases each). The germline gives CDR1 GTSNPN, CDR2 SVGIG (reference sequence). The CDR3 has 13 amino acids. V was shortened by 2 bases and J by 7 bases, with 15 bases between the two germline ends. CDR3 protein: CAWSLTGAREQYF. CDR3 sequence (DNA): TGTGCCTGGAGTCTGACGGGGGCCAGGGAGCAGTACTTC. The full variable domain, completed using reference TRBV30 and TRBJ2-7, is SQTIHQWPATLVQPVGSPLSLECTVEGTSNPNLYWYRQAAGRGLQLLFYSVGIGQISSEVPQNLSASRPQDRQFILSSKKLLLSDSGFYLCAWSLTGAREQYFGPGTRLTVT.

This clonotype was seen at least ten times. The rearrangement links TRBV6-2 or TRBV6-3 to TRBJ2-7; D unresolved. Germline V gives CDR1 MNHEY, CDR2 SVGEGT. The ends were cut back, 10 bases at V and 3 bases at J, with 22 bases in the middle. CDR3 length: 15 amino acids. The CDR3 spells CATRPSGGKFYEQYF. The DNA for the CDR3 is TGTGCCACCCGGCCTTCGGGCGGAAAATTCTACGAGCAGTACTTC.

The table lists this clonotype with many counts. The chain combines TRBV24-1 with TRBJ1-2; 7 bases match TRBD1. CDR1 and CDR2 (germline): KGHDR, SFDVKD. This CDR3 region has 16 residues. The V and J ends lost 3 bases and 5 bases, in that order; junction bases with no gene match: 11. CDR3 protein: CATSDKTGTRGYGYTF. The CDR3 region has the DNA TGTGCCACCAGTGATAAGACAGGGACTCGTGGTTATGGCTACACCTTC.

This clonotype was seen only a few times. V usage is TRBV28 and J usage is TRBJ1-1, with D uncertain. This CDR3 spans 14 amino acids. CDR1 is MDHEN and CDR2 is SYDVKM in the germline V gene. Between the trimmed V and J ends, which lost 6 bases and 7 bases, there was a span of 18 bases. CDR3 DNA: TGTGCCAGCAGCCCTTCCTCTGCTGAGGGTGAAGCTTTCTTT. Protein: CASSPSSAEGEAFF.

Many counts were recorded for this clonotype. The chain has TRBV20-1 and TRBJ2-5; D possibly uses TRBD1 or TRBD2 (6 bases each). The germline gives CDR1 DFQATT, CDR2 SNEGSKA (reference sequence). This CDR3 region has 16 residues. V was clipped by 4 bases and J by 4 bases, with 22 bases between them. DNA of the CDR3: TGCAGTGCTATCTCGTTTAGGACAGAGGGAGGAGAGACCCAGTACTTC. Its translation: CSAISFRTEGGETQYF.

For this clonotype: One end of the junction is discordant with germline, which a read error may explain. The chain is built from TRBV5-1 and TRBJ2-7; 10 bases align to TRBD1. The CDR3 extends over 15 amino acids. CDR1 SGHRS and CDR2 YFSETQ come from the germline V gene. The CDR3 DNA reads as TGCGTCAGCAGCTTATATGGGGACAGGGGCTACGAGCAGTACTTC. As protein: CVSSLYGDRGYEQYF.

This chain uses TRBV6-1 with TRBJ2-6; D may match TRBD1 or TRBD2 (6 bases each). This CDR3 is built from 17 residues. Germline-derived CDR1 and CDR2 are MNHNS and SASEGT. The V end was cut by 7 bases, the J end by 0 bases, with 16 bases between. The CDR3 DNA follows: TGTGCCAGCACCCACGGGGGCAGTATCTCTGGGGCCAACGTCCTGACTTTC. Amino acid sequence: CASTHGGSISGANVLTF.

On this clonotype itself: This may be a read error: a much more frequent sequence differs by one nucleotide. CDR3 in amino acids: CVWSVHRAGNQPQHF. The CDR3 DNA reads as TGTGTCTGGAGTGTCCACAGGGCTGGCAATCAGCCCCAGCATTTT. The V call is TRBV30, the J call TRBJ1-5; D possibly corresponds to TRBD1 (6 bases). Germline-derived CDR1 and CDR2 are GTSNPN and SVGIG (reference sequence). This CDR3 spans 15 amino acids.

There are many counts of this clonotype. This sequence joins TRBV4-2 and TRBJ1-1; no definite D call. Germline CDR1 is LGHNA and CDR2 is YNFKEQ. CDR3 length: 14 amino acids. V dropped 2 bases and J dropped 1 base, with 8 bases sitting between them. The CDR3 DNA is TGTGCCAGCAGCCAACAGCTTTCGAACACTGAAGCTTTCTTT. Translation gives CASSQQLSNTEAFF.

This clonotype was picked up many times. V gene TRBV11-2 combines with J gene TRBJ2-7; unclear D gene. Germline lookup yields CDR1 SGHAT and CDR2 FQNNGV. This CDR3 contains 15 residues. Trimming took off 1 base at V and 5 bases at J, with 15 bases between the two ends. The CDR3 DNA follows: TGTGCCAGCAGCTTAGTATCCTCCCCGGCCAACGAGCAGTACTTC. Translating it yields CASSLVSSPANEQYF.

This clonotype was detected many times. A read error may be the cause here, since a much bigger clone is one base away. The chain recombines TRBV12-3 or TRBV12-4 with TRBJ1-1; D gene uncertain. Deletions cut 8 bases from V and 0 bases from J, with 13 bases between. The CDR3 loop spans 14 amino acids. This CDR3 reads CASDLSGMNTEAFF. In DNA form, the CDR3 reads TGTGCCAGCGACCTCTCAGGCATGAACACTGAAGCTTTCTTT.

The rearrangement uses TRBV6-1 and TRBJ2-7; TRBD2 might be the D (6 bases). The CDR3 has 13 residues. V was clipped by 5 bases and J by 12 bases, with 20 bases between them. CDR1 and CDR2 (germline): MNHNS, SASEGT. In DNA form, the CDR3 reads TGTGCCAGCAGTCCTGGTAGGGGAGGCTCCGGGTACTTC. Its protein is CASSPGRGGSGYF.